The 30 T cell receptor beta chains reported below all come from one sample, sequenced in a study of T-cell reconstitution after alpha-beta-depleted transplantation in children. Unique molecular identifiers were incorporated into the prepared TCRbeta library. TCRdb reprocessed the PCR reads with MiXCR, giving one entry per CDR3 protein. There are fewer than 700,000 distinct CDR3 sequences in the sample; approximately 13% occur only once, and roughly 2.3% lies in the top ten. Sequences were derived from PBMCs, mostly from graft donor cells, sampled 360 days after TCRalphabeta/CD19-depleted stem cell transplant. The receptors were sampled from a male patient younger than 18 who had a stem cell transplant for acute myeloid leukemia, so the T cells may come from the graft donor.

The chain links TRBV28 to TRBJ2-5; D is perhaps TRBD2 (6 bases). With 3 bases removed from V and 2 bases from J, the gap between germline ends came to 13 bases. Germline lookup yields CDR1 MDHEN and CDR2 SYDVKM. The CDR3 spans 15 residues. The CDR3 reads CASSFLRGSQETQYF. In DNA form, the CDR3 reads TGTGCCAGCAGTTTTCTTCGGGGGTCGCAAGAGACCCAGTACTTC. The complete variable domain, with remaining parts taken from reference TRBV28 and TRBJ2-5, reads DVKVTQSSRYLVKRTGEKVFLECVQDMDHENMFWYRQDPGLGLRLIYFSYDVKMKEKGDIPEGYSVSREKKERFSLILESASTNQTSMYLCASSFLRGSQETQYFGPGTRLLVL.

The chain has TRBV9 and TRBJ2-5, with D possibly being TRBD2 (5 bases). The germline CDR1 and CDR2 sequences are SGDLS and YYNGEE. Trimming removed 0 bases at V and 4 bases at J, with 10 bases between. The CDR3 length is 14 residues. The DNA for the CDR3 is TGTGCCAGCAGCGTAGGCATCCGGGGAGAGACCCAGTACTTC. It yields the protein CASSVGIRGETQYF.

This clonotype occurred many times. The chain combines TRBV4-2 with TRBJ2-5, with 8 bases identical to TRBD1. With V trimmed by 1 base and J by 13 bases, 11 bases remained unmatched. Germline CDR1 reads LGHNA; CDR2 reads YNFKEQ. The CDR3 totals 14 residues. The CDR3 nucleotides read TGTGCCAGCAGCCAAGCTTGGGACAGGAGGCTTAGGTACTTC. Translation gives CASSQAWDRRLRYF.

This clonotype was counted between two and nine times. The J gene is TRBJ2-3, the V gene TRBV7-6, with 10 bases lining up with TRBD2. V lost 0 bases and J lost 7; bases outside the gene matches: 10. The CDR3 consists of 17 residues. Germline CDR1 SGHVS, CDR2 FNYEAQ. In nucleotides, the CDR3 is TGTGCCAGCAGCTTAGCAGTAGGACTAGCGGTTGGGAATACGCAGTATTTT. Translating gives CASSLAVGLAVGNTQYF.

This clonotype has a handful of counts. The V gene is TRBV7-9, the J gene TRBJ2-7, with a possible D match to TRBD2 (5 bases). This CDR3 is 17 amino acids long. CDR1 and CDR2 from the germline V gene are SEHNR and FQNEAQ (reference sequence). Trimming pared 0 bases from V and 1 base from J, leaving 16 bases between. CDR3 sequence: CASSLALSAEESYEQYF. The CDR3 bases are TGTGCCAGCAGCTTAGCGCTATCAGCGGAAGAGTCCTACGAGCAGTACTTC.

The rearrangement uses TRBV29-1 and TRBJ2-7; 9 positions agree with TRBD2. V shed 7 bases and J 3 bases; nucleotides not matched to a gene: 4. This CDR3 contains 12 residues. Per the germline V gene, CDR1 is SQVTM and CDR2 is ANQGSEA. CDR3 sequence: CSAQTSGYEQYF. CDR3 sequence (DNA): TGCAGCGCGCAGACTAGCGGCTACGAGCAGTACTTC.

This clonotype has a handful of counts. The gene calls are TRBV7-2 and TRBJ2-7; D ambiguous. Trimming removed 1 base from V and 3 bases from J, with 7 bases in between. CDR1 and CDR2 from the germline V gene are SGHTA and FQGNSA. CDR3 length equals 13 residues. The CDR3 protein is CASSLEYFYEQYF. CDR3 coding DNA: TGTGCCAGCAGCTTAGAATACTTCTACGAGCAGTACTTC.

Many counts were recorded for this clonotype. The V call is TRBV29-1, the J call TRBJ2-5; no reliable D call. Germline V gene data show CDR1 as SQVTM and CDR2 as ANQGSEA. The CDR3 has 12 amino acids. V dropped 7 bases and J dropped 4 bases, with 13 bases sitting between them. This chain's CDR3 is CSGLSERETQYF. The CDR3 bases are TGCAGCGGGCTTTCGGAACGAGAGACCCAGTACTTC.

This clonotype was seen only a few times. J is TRBJ2-5 and V is TRBV28; maybe TRBD2 (6 bases). The length of the CDR3 is 17 residues. The V gene's germline CDR1 is MDHEN and CDR2 SYDVKM. Trimming shortened V by 3 bases and J by 5 bases, and 22 bases separated the two germline ends. CDR3 loop: CASSFRRGAVTKETQYF. The CDR3 DNA sequence: TGTGCCAGCAGTTTCAGGAGGGGAGCGGTCACCAAGGAGACCCAGTACTTC.

The rearrangement links TRBV4-3 to TRBJ2-7, with D unresolved. This CDR3 has 14 amino acids. V was pared by 0 bases and J by 2 bases, with 8 bases between. Germline CDR1 is LGHNA and CDR2 is YSLEER. In nucleotides, the CDR3 is TGCGCCAGCAGCCAAGATAACCTCGCCTACGAGCAGTACTTC. Amino acids: CASSQDNLAYEQYF.

In this sample, this clonotype turned up many times. V and J are TRBV11-2 and TRBJ2-1; 10 positions agree with TRBD2. The length of the CDR3 is 14 residues. Germline V gene sequence: CDR1 SGHAT, CDR2 FQNNGV. Unmatched junction bases numbered 5, after V lost 3 bases and J lost 9 bases. The CDR3 here is CASSLPSGSGEQFF. The CDR3, as DNA: TGTGCCAGCAGCTTGCCTAGCGGGAGTGGTGAGCAGTTCTTC.

This clonotype was counted only a few times. The chain has TRBV28 and TRBJ2-5; the D gene could be TRBD1 or TRBD2 (6 bases each). This CDR3 is 14 amino acids long. Germline CDR1 and CDR2: MDHEN and SYDVKM. V gave up 7 bases and J gave up 5 bases, with 17 bases separating them. The CDR3 DNA follows: TGTGCCAGCAATGAGGGGGGCGCAAAGGAGACCCAGTACTTC. This sequence encodes CASNEGGAKETQYF.

This clonotype occurred a few times. This chain uses TRBV20-1 with TRBJ2-4; TRBD2 agrees at 10 bases. Losses at the gene ends were 4 bases for V and 6 bases for J; bases not matched to a gene: 9. Germline V gene sequence: CDR1 DFQATT, CDR2 SNEGSKA (reference sequence). The CDR3 contains 15 residues. The DNA of the CDR3 is TGCAGTGCTACGGAAGCGGGAGGGCCGGGAAACATTCAGTACTTC. Protein: CSATEAGGPGNIQYF.

This clonotype came up a few times. The chain combines TRBV5-1 with TRBJ2-4, with D unresolved. This CDR3 comprises 14 residues. V lost 4 bases to trimming and J lost 6 bases, with 14 bases between them. CDR1 is SGHRS, CDR2 YFSETQ, per germline. The DNA of the CDR3 is TGCGCCAGCAGCAAGGACGCGATCTTAAACATTCAGTACTTC. Translated: CASSKDAILNIQYF.

This clonotype was observed many times. The rearrangement links TRBV12-3 or TRBV12-4 to TRBJ2-6, with D uncertain. The CDR3 covers 16 residues. V shed 5 bases and J shed 0 bases, with 11 bases lying between them. In DNA, the CDR3 is TGTGCCAGCAGTCCCTCCCCCGGCTCTGGGGCCAACGTCCTGACTTTC. This codes for CASSPSPGSGANVLTF.

This clonotype was observed a few times. The CDR3 spells CASRQAGGWTDTQYF. CDR3 DNA sequence: TGTGCCAGCAGACAAGCGGGAGGTTGGACAGATACGCAGTATTTT. The chain recombines TRBV6-1 with TRBJ2-3, with TRBD2 identical over 9 bases. Germline loops: CDR1 MNHNS, CDR2 SASEGT. The CDR3 has 15 amino acids. V was clipped by 6 bases and J by 3 bases; unmatched bases: 7.

This clonotype has only a few counts. CDR3 nucleotide sequence: TGCAGCGTTGAGGTAGCTGGGGCCAACGTCCTGACTTTC. Its translation is CSVEVAGANVLTF. The rearrangement links TRBV29-1 to TRBJ2-6; D remains ambiguous. Trimming stripped 3 bases from V and 2 bases from J, with 5 bases between. Germline lookup yields CDR1 SQVTM and CDR2 ANQGSEA. The CDR3 spans 13 residues.

This sequence joins TRBV2 and TRBJ2-3, with a tentative D call TRBD2 (5 bases). The CDR3 contains 18 residues. Trimming cost V 0 bases and J 2 bases, with 18 bases left between them. Germline values: CDR1 SNHLY, CDR2 FYNNEI. The CDR3 region is CASSEALWNRGFTDTQYF. CDR3 DNA: TGTGCCAGCAGTGAAGCGCTTTGGAATCGGGGTTTCACAGATACGCAGTATTTT.

This clonotype was counted many times. This chain connects TRBV10-3 to TRBJ1-1; D ambiguous. Germline values: CDR1 ENHRY, CDR2 SYGVKD. Trimming removed 7 bases at V and 2 bases at J, with 17 bases between. CDR3 size: 15 residues. DNA for the CDR3: TGTGCCATCATGTCCGGGGAGCGGGGAAACACTGAAGCTTTCTTT. Its protein is CAIMSGERGNTEAFF.

This clonotype was observed a few times. This sequence joins TRBV5-1 and TRBJ1-2; tentatively, D is TRBD1 (6 bases). With 2 bases removed from V and 9 bases from J, the gap between germline ends came to 11 bases. Germline assignment: CDR1 SGHRS and CDR2 YFSETQ. The CDR3 consists of 12 residues. CDR3 in DNA: TGCGCCAGCAGCTTAGGGGGAGAAAGCTACACCTTC. It translates to CASSLGGESYTF.

The chain uses TRBV6-2 or TRBV6-3 and TRBJ2-1; 8 bases line up with TRBD2. CDR3 size: 16 residues. With 2 bases clipped from V and 4 bases from J, the junction kept 7 bases outside the gene matches. Per germline, CDR1 MNHEY and CDR2 SVGEGT. In DNA form, the CDR3 reads TGTGCCAGCAGTTACCTGTACGGGAGGGGGTACAATGAGCAGTTCTTC. Protein: CASSYLYGRGYNEQFF.

The chain carries TRBV28 and TRBJ1-5; no clear D gene. The CDR3 spans 10 residues. Germline V CDR1 and CDR2: MDHEN, SYDVKM. V was clipped by 9 bases and J by 4 bases, with 4 bases between them. Written as DNA, the CDR3 is TGTGCCAGGGGGAATCAGCCCCAGCATTTT. The encoded protein is CARGNQPQHF.

The V call is TRBV6-5, the J call TRBJ2-7; D could derive from TRBD1 or TRBD2 (5 bases each). CDR3 length: 15 amino acids. V was cut by 2 bases and J by 2 bases, with 13 bases left in between. Germline values: CDR1 MNHEY, CDR2 SVGAGI. In DNA form, the CDR3 reads TGTGCCAGCAGTTACGGGACCCTGGGTACCTACGAGCAGTACTTC. It encodes CASSYGTLGTYEQYF.

This clonotype was detected only a few times. The chain combines TRBV10-3 with TRBJ2-1; D is ambiguous. The CDR3 runs 14 residues. Germline V gene data show CDR1 as ENHRY and CDR2 as SYGVKD. The V gene lost 6 bases and the J gene lost 5 bases, with 14 bases spanning the gap. The CDR3 bases are TGTGCCATCAGCGGAAGGGCTAGGGACAATGAGCAGTTCTTC. Translating gives CAISGRARDNEQFF.

This clonotype appeared many times. This sequence joins TRBV20-1 and TRBJ2-3; TRBD1 might be the D (6 bases). The CDR3 has 15 amino acids. Germline V gene lookup returns CDR1 DFQATT and CDR2 SNEGSKA (reference sequence). Deletions cut 0 bases from V and 0 bases from J, with 10 bases between. The CDR3 is CSARDQGRSTDTQYF. The DNA of the CDR3 is TGCAGTGCTAGAGATCAGGGGCGGAGCACAGATACGCAGTATTTT.

The gene calls are TRBV7-2 and TRBJ2-2; D not resolved. The CDR3 is 14 amino acids. The V and J ends lost 6 bases and 4 bases respectively, with 12 bases between them. Per the germline V gene, CDR1 is SGHTA and CDR2 is FQGNSA. Here the CDR3 reads CASREESATGELFF. CDR3 DNA: TGTGCCAGCAGAGAAGAGAGTGCCACCGGGGAGCTGTTTTTT.

This clonotype has ten or more counts. The chain has TRBV29-1 and TRBJ2-2, with 8 positions matching TRBD2. CDR3 length: 14 amino acids. V dropped 6 bases and J dropped 5; count of bases not matched to a gene: 8. CDR1 is SQVTM, CDR2 ANQGSEA, per germline. CDR3 loop: CSVPGGARTGELFF. CDR3 nucleotide sequence: TGCAGCGTCCCGGGGGGGGCTCGTACCGGGGAGCTGTTTTTT.

This clonotype has more than one count but fewer than ten. The chain carries TRBV19 and TRBJ2-6; D may be TRBD1 or TRBD2 (5 bases each). The CDR3 length is 18 residues. V lost 3 bases and J 2 bases, leaving 17 bases between the germline ends. The V gene's germline CDR1 is LNHDA and CDR2 SQIVND (reference sequence). Here the CDR3 reads CASSITGTFSPGANVLTF. CDR3 coding DNA: TGTGCCAGTAGTATTACCGGGACCTTCTCGCCTGGGGCCAACGTCCTGACTTTC.

The CDR3 bases are TGTGCCAGCAGTTTACAAGGCCTAGCTATGGGGGAGCAGTACTTC. Translating it yields CASSLQGLAMGEQYF. The chain has TRBV12-3 or TRBV12-4 and TRBJ2-7; possibly TRBD2 for D (5 bases). The germline V and J ends were trimmed by 2 bases and 7 bases, with 18 bases remaining between them. The CDR3 length is 15 residues.

This clonotype has only a few counts. J is TRBJ2-1 and V is TRBV28, with TRBD2 matching 8 bases. Trimming removed 4 bases from V and 4 bases from J; junction bases left unmatched: 18. The germline V gene has CDR1 MDHEN and CDR2 SYDVKM. This CDR3 region has 19 residues. CDR3 in DNA: TGTGCCAGCAGTTCCCTCGGACTAGCCTCCTTTCTGAGGTACAATGAGCAGTTCTTC. Translated, it gives CASSSLGLASFLRYNEQFF. The full variable domain, with the rest looked up from reference TRBV28 and TRBJ2-1, is DVKVTQSSRYLVKRTGEKVFLECVQDMDHENMFWYRQDPGLGLRLIYFSYDVKMKEKGDIPEGYSVSREKKERFSLILESASTNQTSMYLCASSSLGLASFLRYNEQFFGPGTRLTVL.